The 20 T cell receptor beta chains below were found in one sample sequenced in a study of early T cells in non-severe SARS-CoV-2 infection. One entry per CDR3 protein results from TCRdb running MiXCR on the 5' RACE reads. The sample lists tens of thousands of distinct CDR3 sequences, approximately 12% occurring once. Sequencing was done on a sample of whole blood. The source of these receptors is an adult who was a healthcare worker with PCR-confirmed SARS-CoV-2 infection or an uninfected control (not recorded which).

The chain joins TRBV12-3 or TRBV12-4 to TRBJ2-1; D may be TRBD2 (7 bases). The CDR3 sequence is 14 residues long. With 3 bases removed from V and 4 bases from J, the gap between germline ends came to 10 bases. The DNA of the CDR3 is TGTGCCAGCAGTTTTCGGGGGGCATACAATGAGCAGTTCTTC. Protein sequence: CASSFRGAYNEQFF.

The V call is TRBV2, the J call TRBJ2-5, with D perhaps TRBD1 (6 bases). This CDR3 spans 15 amino acids. Trimming stripped 10 bases from V and 5 bases from J, with 23 bases between. Germline V CDR1 and CDR2: SNHLY, FYNNEI. This CDR3 reads CATHPPWGPGETQYF. CDR3 bases: TGTGCCACCCATCCCCCATGGGGGCCCGGTGAGACCCAGTACTTC.

In the case of this clonotype: Given a much more abundant clone one base away, this may be a read error. J is TRBJ2-1 and V is TRBV3-1; D is ambiguous. Germline-derived CDR1 and CDR2 are LGHDT and YNNKEL (reference sequence). This CDR3 contains 11 residues. CDR3 sequence (DNA): TGTGCCAGCGGCCAAGGCTACAATGAGTTCTTC. Encoded protein: CASGQGYNEFF.

This clonotype was counted a few times. The chain recombines TRBV11-1 with TRBJ2-2; D is perhaps TRBD1 (6 bases). Germline-derived CDR1 and CDR2 are SGHAT and FQDESV (reference sequence). The CDR3 spans 14 residues. Trimming took off 7 bases at V and 5 bases at J, with 14 bases between the two ends. The CDR3 DNA follows: TGTGCCAGCAACCAAGGACAGCTTACCGGGGAGCTGTTTTTT. Encoded protein: CASNQGQLTGELFF. Based on the CDR3 plus reference TRBV11-1 and TRBJ2-2, the full variable domain is EAEVAQSPRYKITEKSQAVAFWCDPISGHATLYWYRQILGQGPELLVQFQDESVVDDSQLPKDRFSAERLKGVDSTLKIQPAELGDSAMYLCASNQGQLTGELFFGEGSRLTVL.

The chain joins TRBV7-2 to TRBJ2-7; no clear D. Germline assignment: CDR1 SGHTA and CDR2 FQGNSA. The CDR3 totals 15 residues. Trimming took off 2 bases at V and 2 bases at J, with 13 bases between the two ends. In DNA form, the CDR3 reads TGTGCCAGCAGCTTACAAGGGCTTAAAGCCTACGAGCAGTACTTC. Its protein product is CASSLQGLKAYEQYF.

This clonotype occurred many times. V gene TRBV7-6 combines with J gene TRBJ2-1; 11 nucleotides agree with TRBD2. The V gene's germline CDR1 is SGHVS and CDR2 FNYEAQ. The trim removed 3 bases at V and 5 bases at J, leaving 3 bases unmatched. This CDR3 is 15 amino acids long. DNA of the CDR3: TGTGCCAGCAGCTTCCTAGCGGGGGGTCACAATGAGCAGTTCTTC. This encodes CASSFLAGGHNEQFF.

The chain employs TRBV25-1 and TRBJ1-1; D call uncertain. V dropped 4 bases and J dropped 0 bases, with 9 bases sitting between them. This CDR3 contains 14 residues. CDR1 MGHDK and CDR2 SYGVNS come from the germline V gene. CDR3 amino acids: CASSATPVNTEAFF. DNA of the CDR3: TGTGCCAGCAGTGCCACTCCGGTGAACACTGAAGCTTTCTTT.

This clonotype was seen a few times. This chain links TRBV20-1 with TRBJ2-7, with D hard to call. V gave up 6 bases and J gave up 3 bases, with 18 bases separating them. The CDR3 is 14 residues long. Looked up from germline, CDR1 is DFQATT and CDR2 is SNEGSKA (reference sequence). The CDR3 here is CSARQVIVGYEQYF. The CDR3 DNA reads as TGCAGTGCCAGGCAGGTCATAGTGGGCTACGAGCAGTACTTC.

This clonotype was picked up a small number of times. The chain joins TRBV11-1 to TRBJ1-1; the D is unclear. This CDR3 spans 14 amino acids. Germline V gene lookup returns CDR1 SGHAT and CDR2 FQDESV (reference sequence). The germline V and J ends were trimmed by 4 bases and 1 base, with 10 bases remaining between them. The CDR3 protein is CASSSRTGNTEAFF. The CDR3 nucleotides are TGTGCCAGCAGCTCCCGGACGGGGAACACTGAAGCTTTCTTT.

This clonotype showed up many times. This chain uses TRBV4-3 with TRBJ2-7; D not resolved. The length of the CDR3 is 15 residues. The germline gives CDR1 LGHNA, CDR2 YSLEER. V was clipped by 0 bases and J by 0 bases, with 9 bases between them. CDR3 region: CASSQDSSSSYEQYF. CDR3 nucleotides: TGCGCCAGCAGCCAAGATAGTTCCAGCTCCTACGAGCAGTACTTC.

The CDR3 loop is CASSFGQQGTDTQYF. The CDR3 DNA follows: TGTGCCAGCAGTTTCGGGCAGCAGGGCACAGATACGCAGTATTTT. The chain joins TRBV28 to TRBJ2-3; D is unresolved. The V end lost 3 bases, the J end lost 1 base, and 11 bases lay between the germline ends. Germline values: CDR1 MDHEN, CDR2 SYDVKM. There are 15 residues in the CDR3.

This clonotype was detected a few times. This chain uses TRBV29-1 with TRBJ2-2; TRBD1 is a possible D gene (6 bases). Germline V gives CDR1 SQVTM, CDR2 ANQGSEA. CDR3 size: 14 residues. Trimming removed 5 bases from V and 1 base from J, with 11 bases in between. CDR3 in amino acids: CSVKTQGNTGELFF. As DNA, the CDR3 is TGCAGCGTTAAGACACAGGGGAACACCGGGGAGCTGTTTTTT.

At least ten counts were recorded for this clonotype. The V call is TRBV9, the J call TRBJ2-3, with D unclear. CDR1 is SGDLS and CDR2 is YYNGEE in the germline V gene. The CDR3 has 13 residues. The V gene lost 3 bases and the J gene lost 6 bases, with 11 bases spanning the gap. The CDR3 loop is CASSAKKGDTQYF. CDR3 nucleotide sequence: TGTGCCAGCAGCGCGAAAAAAGGTGATACGCAGTATTTT.

This clonotype was seen a few times. The CDR3 DNA follows: TGTGCCAGCAGCTTAGCGCCCTTGGGGTACGAGCAGTACTTC. Its protein is CASSLAPLGYEQYF. The chain carries TRBV7-2 and TRBJ2-7, with D unclear. Germline V CDR1 and CDR2: SGHTA, FQGNSA. Trimming shortened V by 0 bases and J by 4 bases, and 10 bases separated the two germline ends. The CDR3 is 14 amino acids.

This clonotype was counted a few times. The CDR3 nucleotides are TGTGCCAGCAGCCTATTTGCCATCTCCTACAATGAGCAGTTCTTC. Its protein is CASSLFAISYNEQFF. The rearrangement uses TRBV12-3 or TRBV12-4 and TRBJ2-1, with D unclear. Trimming took off 6 bases at V and 0 bases at J, with 12 bases between the two ends. The CDR3 has 15 amino acids.

J is TRBJ2-3 and V is TRBV7-3; D remains unclear. The germline gives CDR1 SGHTA, CDR2 FQGTGA. The CDR3 is made up of 13 amino acids. With 1 base removed from V and 6 bases from J, the gap between germline ends came to 8 bases. The CDR3 bases are TGTGCCAGCAGCTTAAATTGGGCGGATACGCAGTATTTT. It yields the protein CASSLNWADTQYF.

The V and J genes are TRBV10-3 and TRBJ2-6; perhaps TRBD2 as D (6 bases). The germline gives CDR1 ENHRY, CDR2 SYGVKD. The CDR3 consists of 18 residues. V was clipped by 5 bases and J by 1 base, with 18 bases between them. The CDR3: CAISLYLLGGSGANVLTF. The DNA of the CDR3 is TGTGCCATCAGTTTATACCTCCTCGGAGGGTCTGGGGCCAACGTCCTGACTTTC.

The chain links TRBV10-3 to TRBJ2-7; either TRBD1 or TRBD2 may supply D (6 bases each). Deletions cut 10 bases from V and 0 bases from J, with 22 bases between. CDR1 and CDR2 from the germline V gene are ENHRY and SYGVKD. The CDR3 has 16 residues. The CDR3 sequence is CATQRGGQTPSYEQYF. The CDR3 bases are TGTGCCACCCAACGGGGAGGACAGACCCCCTCCTACGAGCAGTACTTC.

At least ten counts were recorded for this clonotype. The CDR3 DNA reads TGTGCCAGCACCCCAGCGGGGGGGCAAGAGACCCAGTACTTC. Amino acids: CASTPAGGQETQYF. The gene calls are TRBV5-4 and TRBJ2-5, with 10 bases fitting TRBD2. Per the germline V gene, CDR1 is SGHNT and CDR2 is YYREEE (reference sequence). The CDR3 runs to 14 residues. Losses at the gene ends were 6 bases for V and 2 bases for J; bases not matched to a gene: 4.

This clonotype was counted a few times. The gene calls are TRBV6-2 or TRBV6-3 and TRBJ2-7, with D possibly being TRBD1 (5 bases). V dropped 2 bases and J dropped 5 bases, with 13 bases sitting between them. Germline-derived CDR1 and CDR2 are MNHEY and SVGEGT. The CDR3 has 14 residues. This CDR3 is CASSYRIDSHEQYF. The CDR3 DNA is TGTGCCAGCAGTTACCGGATAGACAGCCACGAGCAGTACTTC.